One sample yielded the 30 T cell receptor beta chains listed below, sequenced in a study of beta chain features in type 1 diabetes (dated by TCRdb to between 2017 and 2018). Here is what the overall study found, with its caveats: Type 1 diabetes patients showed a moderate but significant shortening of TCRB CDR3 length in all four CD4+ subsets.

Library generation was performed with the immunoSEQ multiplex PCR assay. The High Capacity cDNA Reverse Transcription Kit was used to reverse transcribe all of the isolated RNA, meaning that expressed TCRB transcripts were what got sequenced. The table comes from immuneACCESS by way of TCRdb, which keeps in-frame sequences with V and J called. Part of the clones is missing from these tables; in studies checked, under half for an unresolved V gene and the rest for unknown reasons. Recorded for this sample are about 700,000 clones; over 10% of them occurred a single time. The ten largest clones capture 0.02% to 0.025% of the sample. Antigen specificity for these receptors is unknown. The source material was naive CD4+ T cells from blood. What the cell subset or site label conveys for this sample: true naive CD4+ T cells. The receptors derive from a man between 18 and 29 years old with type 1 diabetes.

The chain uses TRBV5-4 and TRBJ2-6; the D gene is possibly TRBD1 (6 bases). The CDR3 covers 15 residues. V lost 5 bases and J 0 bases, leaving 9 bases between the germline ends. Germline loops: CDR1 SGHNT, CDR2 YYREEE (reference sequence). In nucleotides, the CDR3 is TGTGCCAGCAGGCGAGGGGGCTCTGGGGCCAACGTCCTGACTTTC. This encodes CASRRGGSGANVLTF.

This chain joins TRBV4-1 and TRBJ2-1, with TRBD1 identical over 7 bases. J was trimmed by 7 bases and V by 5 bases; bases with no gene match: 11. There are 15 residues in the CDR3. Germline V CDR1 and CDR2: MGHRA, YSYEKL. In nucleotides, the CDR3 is TGCGCCAGCAGCACCTCAGGGGGTAGCGCGAATGAGCAGTTCTTC. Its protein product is CASSTSGGSANEQFF.

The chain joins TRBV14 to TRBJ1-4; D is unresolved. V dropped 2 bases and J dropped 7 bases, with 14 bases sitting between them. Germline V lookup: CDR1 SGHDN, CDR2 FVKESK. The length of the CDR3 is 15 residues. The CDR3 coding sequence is TGTGCCAGCAGCCAATTCCGAGTGGAGGGTGAAAAACTGTTTTTT. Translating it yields CASSQFRVEGEKLFF.

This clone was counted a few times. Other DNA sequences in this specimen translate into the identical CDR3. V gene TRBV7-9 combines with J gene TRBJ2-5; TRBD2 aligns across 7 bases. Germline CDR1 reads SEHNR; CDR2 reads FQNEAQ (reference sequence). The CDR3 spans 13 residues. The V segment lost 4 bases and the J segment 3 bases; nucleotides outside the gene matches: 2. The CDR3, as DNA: TGTGCCAGCAGCTGGGCGGGGGAAGAGACCCAGTACTTC. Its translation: CASSWAGEETQYF. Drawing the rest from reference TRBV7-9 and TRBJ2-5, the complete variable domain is DTGVSQNPRHKITKRGQNVTFRCDPISEHNRLYWYRQTLGQGPEFLTYFQNEAQLEKSRLLSDRFSAERPKGSFSTLEIQRTEQGDSAMYLCASSWAGEETQYFGPGTRLLVL.

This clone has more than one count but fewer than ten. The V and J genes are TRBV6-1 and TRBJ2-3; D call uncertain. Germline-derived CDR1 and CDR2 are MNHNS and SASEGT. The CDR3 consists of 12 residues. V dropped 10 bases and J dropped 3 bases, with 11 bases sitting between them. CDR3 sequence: CATKGPTDTQYF. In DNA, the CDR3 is TGTGCCACGAAGGGTCCTACAGATACGCAGTATTTT.

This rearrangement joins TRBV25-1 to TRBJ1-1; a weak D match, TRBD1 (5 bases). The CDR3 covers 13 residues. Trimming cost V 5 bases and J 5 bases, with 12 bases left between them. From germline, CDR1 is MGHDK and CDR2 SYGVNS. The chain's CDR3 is CASSRDGGTEAFF. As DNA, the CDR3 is TGTGCCAGCAGTAGGGACGGAGGGACTGAAGCTTTCTTT.

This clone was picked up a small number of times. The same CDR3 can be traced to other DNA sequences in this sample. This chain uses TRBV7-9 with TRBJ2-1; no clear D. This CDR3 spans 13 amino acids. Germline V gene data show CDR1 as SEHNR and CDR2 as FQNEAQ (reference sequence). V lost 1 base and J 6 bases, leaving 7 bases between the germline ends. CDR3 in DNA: TGTGCCAGCAGCTTAGGGCCGTCCAATGAGCAGTTCTTC. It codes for CASSLGPSNEQFF.

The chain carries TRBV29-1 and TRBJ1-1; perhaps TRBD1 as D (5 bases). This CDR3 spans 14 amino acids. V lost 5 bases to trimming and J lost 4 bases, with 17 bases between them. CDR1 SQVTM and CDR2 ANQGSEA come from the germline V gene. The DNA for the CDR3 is TGCAGCGTTACCCCCCGCAGGGAGGGCACTGAAGCTTTCTTT. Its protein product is CSVTPRREGTEAFF. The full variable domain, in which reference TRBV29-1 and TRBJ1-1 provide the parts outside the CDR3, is SAVISQKPSRDICQRGTSLTIQCQVDSQVTMMFWYRQQPGQSLTLIATANQGSEATYESGFVIDKFPISRPNLTFSTLTVSNMSPEDSSIYLCSVTPRREGTEAFFGQGTRLTVV.

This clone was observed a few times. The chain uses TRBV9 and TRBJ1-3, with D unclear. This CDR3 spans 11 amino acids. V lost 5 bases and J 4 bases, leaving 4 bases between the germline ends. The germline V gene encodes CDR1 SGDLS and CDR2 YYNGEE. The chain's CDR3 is CASRRGNTIYF. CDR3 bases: TGTGCCAGCAGGAGAGGAAACACCATATATTTT.

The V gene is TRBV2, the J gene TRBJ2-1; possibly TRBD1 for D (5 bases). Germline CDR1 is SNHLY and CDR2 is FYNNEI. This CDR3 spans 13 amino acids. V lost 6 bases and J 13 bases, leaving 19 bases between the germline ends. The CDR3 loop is CASRVGQETHQFF. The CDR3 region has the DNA TGTGCCAGCAGGGTAGGACAAGAAACGCACCAGTTCTTC. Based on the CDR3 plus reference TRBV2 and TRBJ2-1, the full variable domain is EPEVTQTPSHQVTQMGQEVILRCVPISNHLYFYWYRQILGQKVEFLVSFYNNEISEKSEIFDDQFSVERPDGSNFTLKIRSTKLEDSAMYFCASRVGQETHQFFGPGTRLTVL.

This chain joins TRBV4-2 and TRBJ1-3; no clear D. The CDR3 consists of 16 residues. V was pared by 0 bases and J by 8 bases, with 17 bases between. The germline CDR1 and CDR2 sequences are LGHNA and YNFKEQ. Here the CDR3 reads CASSQDYHDLRDTIYF. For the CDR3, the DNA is TGTGCCAGCAGCCAAGATTACCATGATTTGCGGGACACCATATATTTT.

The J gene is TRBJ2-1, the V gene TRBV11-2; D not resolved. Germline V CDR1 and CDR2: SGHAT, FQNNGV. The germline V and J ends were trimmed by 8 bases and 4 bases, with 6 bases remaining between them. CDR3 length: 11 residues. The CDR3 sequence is CASERYNEQFF. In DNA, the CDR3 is TGTGCCAGCGAACGTTACAATGAGCAGTTCTTC.

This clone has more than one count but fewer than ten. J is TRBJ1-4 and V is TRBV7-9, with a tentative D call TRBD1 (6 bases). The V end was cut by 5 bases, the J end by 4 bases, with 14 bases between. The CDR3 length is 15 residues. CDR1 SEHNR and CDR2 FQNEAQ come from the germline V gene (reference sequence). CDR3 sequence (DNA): TGTGCCAGCAGCACTCGACAGGAAGATAATGAAAAACTGTTTTTT. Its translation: CASSTRQEDNEKLFF.

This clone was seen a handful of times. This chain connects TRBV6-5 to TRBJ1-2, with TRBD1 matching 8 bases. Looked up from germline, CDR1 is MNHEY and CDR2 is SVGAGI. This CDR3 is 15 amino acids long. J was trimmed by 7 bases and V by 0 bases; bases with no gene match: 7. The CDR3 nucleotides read TGTGCCAGCAGTTACTCAGGATTCGGGACAGGTGGCTACACCTTC. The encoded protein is CASSYSGFGTGGYTF.

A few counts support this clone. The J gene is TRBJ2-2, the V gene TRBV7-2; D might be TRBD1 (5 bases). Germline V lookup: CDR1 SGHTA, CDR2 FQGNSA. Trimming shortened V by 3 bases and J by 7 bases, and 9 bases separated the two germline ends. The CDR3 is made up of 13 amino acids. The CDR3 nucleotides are TGTGCCAGCAGCTTGGGGCTAAACGGGGAGCTGTTTTTT. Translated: CASSLGLNGELFF.

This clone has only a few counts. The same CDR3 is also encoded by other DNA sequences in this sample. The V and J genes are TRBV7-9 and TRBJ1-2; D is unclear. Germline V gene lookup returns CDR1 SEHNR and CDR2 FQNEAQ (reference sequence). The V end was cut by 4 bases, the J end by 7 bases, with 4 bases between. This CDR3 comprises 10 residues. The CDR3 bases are TGTGCCAGCAGCTCTGGTGGCTACACCTTC. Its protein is CASSSGGYTF.

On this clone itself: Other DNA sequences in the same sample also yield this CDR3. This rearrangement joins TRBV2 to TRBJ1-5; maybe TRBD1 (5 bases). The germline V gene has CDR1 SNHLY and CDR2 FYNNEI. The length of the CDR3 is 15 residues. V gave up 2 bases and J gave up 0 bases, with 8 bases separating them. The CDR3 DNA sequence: TGTGCCAGCAGTGAATGGACACCTAGCAATCAGCCCCAGCATTTT. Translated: CASSEWTPSNQPQHF.

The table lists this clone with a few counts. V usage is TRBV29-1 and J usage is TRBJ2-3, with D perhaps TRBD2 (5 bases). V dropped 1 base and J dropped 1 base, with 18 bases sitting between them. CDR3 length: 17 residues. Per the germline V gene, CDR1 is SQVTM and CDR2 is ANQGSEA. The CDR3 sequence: CSVEGERSAQGTDTQYF. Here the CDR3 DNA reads TGCAGCGTTGAAGGAGAACGTAGCGCTCAAGGCACAGATACGCAGTATTTT.

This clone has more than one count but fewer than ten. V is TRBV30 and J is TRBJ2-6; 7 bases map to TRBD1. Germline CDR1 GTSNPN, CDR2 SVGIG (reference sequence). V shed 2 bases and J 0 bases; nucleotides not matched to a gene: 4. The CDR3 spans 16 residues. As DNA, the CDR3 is TGTGCCTGGAGTCCTTCAGGGGGCTCTGGGGCCAACGTCCTGACTTTC. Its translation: CAWSPSGGSGANVLTF. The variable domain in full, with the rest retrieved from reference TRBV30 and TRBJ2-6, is SQTIHQWPATLVQPVGSPLSLECTVEGTSNPNLYWYRQAAGRGLQLLFYSVGIGQISSEVPQNLSASRPQDRQFILSSKKLLLSDSGFYLCAWSPSGGSGANVLTFGAGSRLTVL.

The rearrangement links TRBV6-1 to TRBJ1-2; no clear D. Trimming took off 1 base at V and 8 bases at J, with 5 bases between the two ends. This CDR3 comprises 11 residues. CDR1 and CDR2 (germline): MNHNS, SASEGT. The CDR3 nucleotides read TGTGCCAGCAGTGAAGAGCGCGGCTACACCTTC. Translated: CASSEERGYTF.

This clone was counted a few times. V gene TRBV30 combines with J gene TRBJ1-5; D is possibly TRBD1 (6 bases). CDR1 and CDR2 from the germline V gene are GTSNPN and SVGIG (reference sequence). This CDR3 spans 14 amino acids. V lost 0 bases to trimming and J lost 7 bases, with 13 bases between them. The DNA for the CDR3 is TGTGCCTGGAGTGTACAGGGATCGGGGCAGCCCCAGCATTTT. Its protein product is CAWSVQGSGQPQHF.

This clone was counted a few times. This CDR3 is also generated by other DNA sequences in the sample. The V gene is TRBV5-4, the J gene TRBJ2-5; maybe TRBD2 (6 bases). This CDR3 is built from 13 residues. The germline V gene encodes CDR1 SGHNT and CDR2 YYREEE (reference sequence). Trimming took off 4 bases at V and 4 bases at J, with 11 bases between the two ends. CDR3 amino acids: CASSLAGSETQYF. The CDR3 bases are TGTGCCAGCAGCCTGGCGGGGTCAGAGACCCAGTACTTC.

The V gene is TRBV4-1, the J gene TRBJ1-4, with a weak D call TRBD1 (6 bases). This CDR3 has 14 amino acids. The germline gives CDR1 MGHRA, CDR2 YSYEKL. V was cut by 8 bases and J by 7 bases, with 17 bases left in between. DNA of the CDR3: TGCGCCAGCGCAGGGGTTTCTAGTGGTGAAAAACTGTTTTTT. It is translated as CASAGVSSGEKLFF.

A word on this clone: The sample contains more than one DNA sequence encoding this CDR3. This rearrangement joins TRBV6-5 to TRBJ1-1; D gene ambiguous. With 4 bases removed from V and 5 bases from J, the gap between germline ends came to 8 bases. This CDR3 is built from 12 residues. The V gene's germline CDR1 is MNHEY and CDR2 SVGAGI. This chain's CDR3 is CASSSLGTEAFF. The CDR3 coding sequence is TGTGCCAGCAGTTCCTTAGGGACTGAAGCTTTCTTT.

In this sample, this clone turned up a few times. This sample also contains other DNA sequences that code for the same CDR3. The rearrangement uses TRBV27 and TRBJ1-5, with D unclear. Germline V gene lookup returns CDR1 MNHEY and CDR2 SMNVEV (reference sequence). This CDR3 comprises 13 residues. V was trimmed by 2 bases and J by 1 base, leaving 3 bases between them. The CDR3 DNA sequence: TGTGCCAGCAGTTTAGAGAGCAATCAGCCCCAGCATTTT. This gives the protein CASSLESNQPQHF.

CDR3 amino acids: CAISNTGQGAEQYF. CDR3 bases: TGTGCCATCAGCAACACGGGACAGGGGGCCGAGCAGTACTTC. V is TRBV10-3 and J is TRBJ2-7, with TRBD1 matching over 12 bases. The germline CDR1 and CDR2 sequences are ENHRY and SYGVKD. V lost 6 bases to trimming and J lost 6 bases; unmatched junction nucleotides: 6. This CDR3 contains 14 residues.

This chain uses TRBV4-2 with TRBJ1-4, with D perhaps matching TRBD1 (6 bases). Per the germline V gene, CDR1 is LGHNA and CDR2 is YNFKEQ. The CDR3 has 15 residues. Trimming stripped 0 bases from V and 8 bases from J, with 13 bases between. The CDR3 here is CASSQDGGRREKLFF. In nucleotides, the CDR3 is TGTGCCAGCAGCCAAGATGGGGGCAGGCGGGAAAAACTGTTTTTT.

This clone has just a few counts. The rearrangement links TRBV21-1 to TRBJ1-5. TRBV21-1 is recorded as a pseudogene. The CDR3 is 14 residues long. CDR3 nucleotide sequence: TGTGCCAGCAGCTCCCGTTCTAGCTGGCAGCCCCAGCATTTT. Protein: CASSSRSSWQPQHF.

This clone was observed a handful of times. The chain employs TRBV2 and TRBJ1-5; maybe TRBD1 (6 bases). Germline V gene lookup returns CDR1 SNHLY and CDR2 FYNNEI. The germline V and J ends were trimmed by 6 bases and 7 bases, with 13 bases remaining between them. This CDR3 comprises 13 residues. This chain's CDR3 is CASRAGALQPQHF. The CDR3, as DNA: TGTGCCAGCAGGGCGGGGGCTTTGCAGCCCCAGCATTTT.

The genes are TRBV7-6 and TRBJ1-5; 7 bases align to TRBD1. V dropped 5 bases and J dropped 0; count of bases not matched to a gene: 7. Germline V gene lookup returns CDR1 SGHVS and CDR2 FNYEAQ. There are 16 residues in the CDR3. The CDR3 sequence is CASSQLQGSSNQPQHF. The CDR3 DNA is TGTGCCAGCAGCCAACTACAGGGGTCTAGCAATCAGCCCCAGCATTTT.